This note documents a single T cell receptor beta chain sequence. Antigen specificity is unknown. These data come from a study of glioma-infiltrating T cells. Overall study results and limits: Tissue-blood divergence was below expectation in non-neoplastic patients, above in gliomas.

The CDR3 loop spans 15 amino acids. The V gene's germline CDR1 is LNHDA and CDR2 SQIVND (reference sequence). The V segment lost 4 bases and the J segment 7 bases; nucleotides outside the gene matches: 9. Using RNA template, CDR3s of TCR alpha and beta were amplified with iRepertoire arm-PCR. One-step reverse transcription and amplification started from approximately 100-400 ng of tissue mRNA or PBMC total RNA. TCRdb independently ran MiXCR on the multiplex PCR reads; one entry per CDR3 protein. The table has about 140,000 distinct CDR3 sequences, 30% to 40% seen once. The material sequenced was glioma tissue, nonneoplastic brain tissue, or PBMCs (not recorded which). The V and J genes are TRBV19 and TRBJ1-5; 8 bases map to TRBD1. This clonotype was obtained from a human donor with low-grade glioma or glioblastoma, undergoing nonglioma brain surgery, or in good health (not recorded which). The CDR3: CASSNVRQGSQPQHF. In DNA form, the CDR3 reads TGTGCCAGTAGTAATGTGAGACAGGGGAGCCAGCCCCAGCATTTT.